One sample yielded the 4 T cell receptor beta chains listed below, sequenced in a study of T-cell memory formation after mild COVID-19. One entry per CDR3 protein, called by TCRdb with MiXCR from the 5' RACE reads. This table has 250,000 to 350,000 distinct CDR3 sequences, roughly 19% appearing once. The specimen was PBMCs or a T cell subset sorted from them (not recorded which). The source is a man between 18 and 29 years old who had mild COVID-19 (a few samples of this study predate the infection). Cell type and time point are not known.

The genes are TRBV7-6 and TRBJ2-2, with D possibly being TRBD1 (6 bases). The CDR3 length is 14 residues. CDR1 and CDR2 (germline): SGHVS, FNYEAQ. V lost 6 bases and J lost 9, with 17 bases in between. The CDR3 nucleotides read TGTGCCAGCAGTAAAACAGGGTTGCACCGGGAGCTGTTTTTT. Residues: CASSKTGLHRELFF. Complete variable domain (other parts from reference TRBV7-6 and TRBJ2-2): GAGVSQSPRYKVTKRGQDVALRCDPISGHVSLYWYRQALGQGPEFLTYFNYEAQQDKSGLPNDRFSAERPEGSISTLTIQRTEQRDSAMYRCASSKTGLHRELFFGEGSRLTVL.

In this sample, this clonotype turned up a few times. This chain uses TRBV29-1 with TRBJ1-2, with D possibly being TRBD1 (6 bases). Germline V gene data show CDR1 as SQVTM and CDR2 as ANQGSEA. There are 13 residues in the CDR3. With 8 bases removed from V and 0 bases from J, the gap between germline ends came to 13 bases. This chain's CDR3 is CSTLGDTNYGYTF. As DNA, the CDR3 is TGCAGCACTTTAGGGGACACTAACTATGGCTACACCTTC.

This clonotype was found a few times. The chain carries TRBV12-5 and TRBJ1-2; D may be TRBD1 (5 bases). The CDR3 runs 16 residues. Trimming removed 7 bases from V and 5 bases from J, with 23 bases in between. From germline, CDR1 is LGHNT and CDR2 FRNRAP. CDR3 residues: CASAFAVGGREYGYTF. The CDR3 DNA sequence: TGTGCTAGTGCTTTTGCCGTGGGGGGTCGAGAGTATGGCTACACCTTC.

The chain recombines TRBV10-3 with TRBJ1-1, with D possibly being TRBD1 (5 bases). From germline, CDR1 is ENHRY and CDR2 SYGVKD. Trimming removed 8 bases at V and 6 bases at J, with 16 bases between. This CDR3 contains 13 residues. CDR3: CAIRTPMGAEAFF. In DNA form, the CDR3 reads TGTGCCATCCGGACCCCAATGGGGGCTGAAGCTTTCTTT.